This is a list of T cell receptor beta chains from one sample in a study of cytomegalovirus exposure and HLA in healthy donors. Here immunoSEQ multiplex PCR was the method, and the copy in TCRdb shows in-frame clones only, minus some. The sample comprises 160,000 or so clones, about four fifths of which are singletons, and about 9.4% rests with the top ten. Sequences were obtained from PBMCs. All receptors derive from a man aged 25-45 years in good health and CMV-seropositive. The CDR3 runs from the conserved cysteine through the conserved F or W. D genes are given only for firm matches. Only some rows state a clone size, as once, few, many or a class for expanded clones.

d_gene	v_gene	j_gene	abundance	CDR3nt	CDR3aa
TRBD2	TRBV6-6	TRBJ2-2	-	TGTGCCAGCAGGGCGGGGGGGAACACCGGGGAGCTGTTTTTT	CASRAGGNTGELFF
-	TRBV4-1	TRBJ2-5	few	TGCGCCAGCAGCCATGCGGGTCAAGAGACCCAGTACTTC	CASSHAGQETQYF
TRBD1	TRBV28	TRBJ2-7	few	TGTGCCAGCAGTCAAGGGGGCTGGACCACCTACGAGCAGTACTTC	CASSQGGWTTYEQYF
TRBD1	TRBV10-3	TRBJ2-5	-	TGTGCCACCCGACAGGGGGAGGGAGAGACCCAGTACTTC	CATRQGEGETQYF
TRBD2	TRBV19	TRBJ2-1	-	TGTGCCAGTTTCGGGGAGGGGTGGGGATACAATGAGCAGTTCTTC	CASFGEGWGYNEQFF
TRBD1	TRBV13	TRBJ1-2	few	TGTGCCAGCAGGGAGACAGGGGCCTATGGCTACACCTTC	CASRETGAYGYTF
TRBD2	TRBV7-7	TRBJ2-2	-	TGTGCTAGCAGCTCACTAGCGGACATAAACACCGGGGAGCTGTTTTTT	CASSSLADINTGELFF
-	TRBV6-4	TRBJ2-2	-	TGTGCCAGCTCACAGGGGAACACCGGGGAGCTGTTTTTT	CASSQGNTGELFF
TRBD2	TRBV10-1	TRBJ2-3	-	TGCGCCAGCTCTGACAGCGGGAGGGCCTCGAGGGCAGATACGCAGTATTTT	CASSDSGRASRADTQYF
TRBD2	TRBV11-2	TRBJ2-1	-	TGTGCCAGCAGCTACCTTGGGACTAGCGGGGGCGGGAATGAGCAGTTCTTC	CASSYLGTSGGGNEQFF
TRBD2	TRBV9	TRBJ2-2	-	TGTGCCAGCAGCTCCCCGACTAGCGGGCGTAACACCGGGGAGCTGTTTTTT	CASSSPTSGRNTGELFF
-	TRBV5-1	TRBJ2-1	-	TGCGCCAGCAGCTTGGTCATCAATGAGCAGTTCTTC	CASSLVINEQFF
-	TRBV7-2	TRBJ1-2	-	TGTGCCAGCAGCTTAGTGGCAGTCTCTAACTATGGCTACACCTTC	CASSLVAVSNYGYTF
TRBD2	TRBV4-1	TRBJ2-1	-	TGCGCCAGCAGCCAAGATATTGGAGCGGGAGGTTACAATGAGCAGTTCTTC	CASSQDIGAGGYNEQFF
-	TRBV9	TRBJ2-6	few	TGTGCCAGCAGAAGAAAGGGGGCTGGGGCCAACGTCCTGACTTTC	CASRRKGAGANVLTF
-	TRBV7-6	TRBJ2-1	-	TGTGCCAGCAGCCCTGGGCCCATAGTTCAGTTCTTC	CASSPGPIVQFF
-	TRBV10-3	TRBJ1-5	-	TGTGCCATCGCAACGGACAGTGGGGATCAGCCCCAGCATTTT	CAIATDSGDQPQHF
-	TRBV19	TRBJ2-3	-	TGTGCCAGTAGTGAAAGGCGGGGCACAGATACGCAGTATTTT	CASSERRGTDTQYF
TRBD1	TRBV28	TRBJ1-2	once	TGTGCCAGCAGTTTAACAGGGGACCCATTTAACTATGGCTACACCTTC	CASSLTGDPFNYGYTF
-	TRBV4-1	TRBJ1-6	few	TGCGCCAGCAGTCGATCTGGGGGGGACTATAATTCACCCCTCCACTTT	CASSRSGGDYNSPLHF
-	TRBV2	TRBJ1-5	once	TGTGCCAGCAGTGCCACCCCCCCCGGGACACTTAGCAATCAGCCCCAGCATTTT	CASSATPPGTLSNQPQHF
TRBD2	TRBV4-3	TRBJ2-1	-	TGCGCCAGCAGCCAAGATGTGGGGGGGAATTACAATGAGCAGTTCTTC	CASSQDVGGNYNEQFF
-	TRBV30	TRBJ2-1	-	TGTGCCTGGAGTCCGGCGAAGACTATTTCCTACAATGAGCAGTTCTTC	CAWSPAKTISYNEQFF
-	TRBV9	TRBJ1-1	once	TGTGCCAGCAGCGTTGACAGTAACACTGAAGCTTTCTTT	CASSVDSNTEAFF
-	TRBV4-3	TRBJ2-7	-	TGCGCCAGCAGCCAAGATCTCGGACAGCACTACGAGCAGTACTTC	CASSQDLGQHYEQYF
TRBD1	TRBV18	TRBJ2-7	-	TGTGCCAGCTCGCTATCCGGGACAGGGGGCTCCTACGAGCAGTACTTC	CASSLSGTGGSYEQYF